This T cell receptor beta chain was obtained from a study of beta chain features in type 1 diabetes. General study findings and limits: When VDJ junctions were examined, type 1 diabetes patients showed fewer insertions and more deletions. Still unanswered here is whether HLA type influences TCRB rearrangement.

Germline loops: CDR1 LGHNA, CDR2 YSLEER. Trimming removed 0 bases from V and 2 bases from J, with 13 bases in between. The CDR3 spans 16 residues. This clone turned up a few times. What it binds is not known. The investigators reverse transcribed all of the isolated RNA, so they sequenced expressed TCRB transcripts. Generated by immunoSEQ multiplex PCR, the TCRdb table keeps only in-frame clones and is missing some. The sample contains roughly 400,000 clones, 11% to 15% of which appear only once. Source material: naive CD4+ T cells from blood. This chain uses TRBV4-3 with TRBJ1-1; D possibly corresponds to TRBD1 (6 bases). This sequence originates from a man under 40 in good health. The DNA for the CDR3 is TGCGCCAGCAGCCAAGATTGGACAGATATCAACACTGAAGCTTTCTTT. Translation: CASSQDWTDINTEAFF.